This is a list of T cell receptor beta chains from one sample in a study of T-cell reconstitution after alpha-beta-depleted transplantation in children. TCRdb itself ran the PCR reads through MiXCR, one entry per CDR3 protein. Among roughly 500,000 distinct CDR3 sequences listed, approximately 12% were seen once. This sample comprised PBMCs from the stem cell graft donor, obtained from the stem cell graft. The receptors were sampled from a human donor who donated a stem cell graft to a child with combined immunodeficiency. Both conserved end residues are part of each CDR3. D genes are given only for firm matches. Clone size, where shown, is once, few, many, or a class for clones that have expanded.

TRBV27	-	-	TRBJ2-7	CASSFAGPGYEQYF	TGTGCCAGCAGCTTCGCCGGGCCTGGCTACGAGCAGTACTTC
TRBV27	-	-	TRBJ2-3	CASSLRLTDTQYF	TGTGCCAGCAGTTTACGACTCACAGATACGCAGTATTTT
TRBV11-3	few	-	TRBJ2-6	CASSPRRTSGANVLTF	TGTGCCAGCAGCCCTAGACGGACCTCTGGGGCCAACGTCCTGACTTTC
TRBV9	many	TRBD2	TRBJ2-1	CASSATSGASYNEQFF	TGTGCCAGCAGTGCGACTAGCGGGGCTTCCTACAATGAGCAGTTCTTC
TRBV21-1	-	-	TRBJ2-3	CASSYSGGIGGTDTQYF	TGTGCCAGCAGCTATAGCGGGGGGATAGGTGGCACAGATACGCAGTATTTT
TRBV27	few	TRBD1	TRBJ2-7	CASSLSFGQAENEQYF	TGTGCCAGCAGTTTATCGTTCGGACAGGCAGAAAACGAGCAGTACTTC
TRBV29-1	-	TRBD1	TRBJ2-4	CSVWKPTGTLKNIQYF	TGCAGCGTTTGGAAGCCGACAGGGACCCTCAAAAACATTCAGTACTTC
TRBV9	-	-	TRBJ2-5	CASSQRLRPETQYF	TGTGCCAGCAGCCAAAGACTAAGGCCGGAGACCCAGTACTTC
TRBV6-4	-	TRBD2	TRBJ2-3	CASSELGGHGVAGRTDTQYF	TGTGCCAGCAGTGAACTCGGCGGACACGGGGTAGCGGGACGCACAGATACGCAGTATTTT
TRBV6-1	-	-	TRBJ2-1	CASSERGSGHKRIF	TGTGCCAGCAGTGAACGGGGGTCGGGACACAAGCGAATCTTC
TRBV29-1	-	TRBD2	TRBJ2-3	CSVDRGTSGRYHADTQYF	TGCAGCGTTGATAGAGGGACTAGCGGGAGGTATCATGCAGATACGCAGTATTTT
TRBV7-9	-	TRBD2	TRBJ2-5	CASSPTAGIEETQYF	TGTGCCAGCAGTCCCACAGCGGGGATAGAAGAGACCCAGTACTTC